This T cell receptor (beta chain) was captured in a study of T cells in Graves' hyperthyroidism and ophthalmopathy. The CDR3 runs to 12 residues. Germline V gene lookup returns CDR1 KGHSH and CDR2 LQKENI. Trimming took off 3 bases at V and 1 base at J, with 3 bases between the two ends. Stable hyperthyroidism: no ophthalmopathy progression over 18 months of follow-up. This clonotype was detected ten times or more. TCR beta CDR3 regions were amplified from RNA. TCR CDR3 underwent first-round RT-PCR with the HTBI primer set. TCRdb reprocessed the multiplex PCR reads via MiXCR and lists one record per CDR3 protein. Of about 320,000 distinct CDR3 sequences in the sample, around a sixth were seen once.

Sequences were obtained from blood. The V and J genes are TRBV18 and TRBJ2-5; no clear D gene. The clonotype was recovered from a man aged 25 to 45 with Graves' hyperthyroidism. CDR3: CASSPSQETQYF. CDR3 nucleotides: TGTGCCAGCTCACCCTCCCAAGAGACCCAGTACTTC.